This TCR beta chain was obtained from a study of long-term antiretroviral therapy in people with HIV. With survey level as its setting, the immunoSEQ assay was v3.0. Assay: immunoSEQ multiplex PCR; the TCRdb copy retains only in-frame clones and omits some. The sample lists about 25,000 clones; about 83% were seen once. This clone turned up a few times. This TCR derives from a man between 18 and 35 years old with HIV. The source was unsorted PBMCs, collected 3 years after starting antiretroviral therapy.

The CDR3 coding sequence is TGTGCCAGCAGTTACCCCGACGGAGGGGACAGTGGCTACACCTTC. Residues: CASSYPDGGDSGYTF. V and J are TRBV6-6 and TRBJ1-2, with 7 bases matching TRBD1. V shed 2 bases, J shed 7 bases, and the junction held 10 bases outside the gene matches. The CDR3 runs 15 residues. Looked up from germline, CDR1 is MNHNY and CDR2 is SVGAGI (reference sequence).